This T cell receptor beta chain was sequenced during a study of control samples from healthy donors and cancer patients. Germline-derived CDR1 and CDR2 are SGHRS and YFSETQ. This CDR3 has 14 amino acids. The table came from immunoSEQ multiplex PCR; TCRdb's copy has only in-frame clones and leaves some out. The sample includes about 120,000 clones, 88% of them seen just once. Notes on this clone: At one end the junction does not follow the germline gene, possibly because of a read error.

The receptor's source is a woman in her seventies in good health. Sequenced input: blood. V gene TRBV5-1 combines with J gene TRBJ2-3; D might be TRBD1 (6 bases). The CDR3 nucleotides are TGCGCCAGCAGTTGGGACACGGACAGCAAGATACCCTCTTTT. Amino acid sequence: CASSWDTDSKIPSF.